These 14 T cell receptor beta chains were sequenced from one sample in a study of T cells after yellow fever vaccination. TCRdb reanalysed the 5' RACE reads using MiXCR and keeps one entry per CDR3 protein. Here the sample spans roughly 500,000 distinct CDR3 sequences, over 15% being singletons. The sequencing used PBMCs, collected 15 days after the yellow fever booster vaccination. The receptors stem from a man aged 25-45 years who received the YFV17D yellow fever vaccine.

CDR3 in amino acids: CASSKTNEQYF. In nucleotides, the CDR3 is TGTGCCAGCAGCAAGACTAACGAGCAGTACTTC. The J gene is TRBJ2-7, the V gene TRBV6-2 or TRBV6-3; D might be TRBD2 (5 bases). The V gene's germline CDR1 is MNHEY and CDR2 SVGEGT. V lost 6 bases and J lost 5, with 8 bases in between. CDR3 length: 11 residues.

The table lists this clonotype with a few counts. In DNA, the CDR3 is TGTGCCAGCAGCCCATCGGCGGGGACCCAGTACTTC. Its translation is CASSPSAGTQYF. The chain has TRBV7-2 and TRBJ2-5, with a tentative D call TRBD2 (5 bases). CDR3 length: 12 amino acids. V was cut by 5 bases and J by 7 bases, with 11 bases left in between. Germline CDR1 is SGHTA and CDR2 is FQGNSA.

This clonotype was picked up a small number of times. The genes are TRBV29-1 and TRBJ2-1; D is tentatively TRBD1 or TRBD2 (5 bases each). Germline-derived CDR1 and CDR2 are SQVTM and ANQGSEA. The V end was cut by 7 bases, the J end by 5 bases, with 18 bases between. The CDR3 contains 14 residues. Here the CDR3 reads CSAARGSGNNEQFF. The CDR3 bases are TGCAGCGCTGCCCGGGGCTCCGGAAACAATGAGCAGTTCTTC.

This clonotype appeared a few times. This chain connects TRBV5-6 to TRBJ2-7; D is ambiguous. Germline V gives CDR1 SGHDT, CDR2 YYEEEE. The CDR3 runs 11 residues. With 0 bases removed from V and 6 bases from J, the gap between germline ends came to 4 bases. The CDR3 DNA sequence: TGTGCCAGCAGCTTGGCCCGCGAGCAGTACTTC. Translated: CASSLAREQYF.

This clonotype was seen only a few times. This chain joins TRBV9 and TRBJ2-7; the match to TRBD1 covers 7 bases. The length of the CDR3 is 15 residues. V lost 3 bases to trimming and J lost 4 bases; unmatched junction nucleotides: 10. Germline V CDR1 and CDR2: SGDLS, YYNGEE. The CDR3 DNA follows: TGTGCCAGCAGCGCGACCCCCGGGACAGCTTACGAGCAGTACTTC. Translated: CASSATPGTAYEQYF.

This rearrangement joins TRBV20-1 to TRBJ2-3, with 8 bases aligning to TRBD2. Germline V gene sequence: CDR1 DFQATT, CDR2 SNEGSKA (reference sequence). The CDR3 is made up of 15 amino acids. J lost 5 bases, V lost 4 bases, and 11 bases had no gene match. The CDR3 reads CSANFERELGDTQYF. The CDR3 coding sequence is TGCAGTGCTAACTTTGAGCGGGAGCTGGGAGATACGCAGTATTTT.

The CDR3 coding sequence is TGTGCCAGCAGGGAGGACGGCCCGAAACTGTTTTTT. This encodes CASREDGPKLFF. V is TRBV11-2 and J is TRBJ1-4; D is uncertain. CDR3 length: 12 residues. CDR1 is SGHAT, CDR2 FQNNGV, per germline. The V gene lost 6 bases and the J gene lost 11 bases, with 13 bases spanning the gap.

The rearrangement joins TRBV11-2 to TRBJ2-3; TRBD2 aligns across 12 bases. The CDR3 contains 19 residues. Trimming at V came to 1 base and at J to 4 bases, leaving 12 bases not matched to a gene. In germline, CDR1 is SGHAT, CDR2 FQNNGV. In DNA, the CDR3 is TGTGCCAGCAGCTTAGTACTAGCGGGAGGAATTAGGGGAGCAGATACGCAGTATTTT. It encodes CASSLVLAGGIRGADTQYF.

This clonotype turned up a few times. The chain links TRBV12-3 or TRBV12-4 to TRBJ2-1; the D is unclear. There are 13 residues in the CDR3. Trimming left V 6 bases short and J 9 bases short, with 15 bases between. CDR3 sequence: CASSYQSNIEQFF. DNA of the CDR3: TGTGCCAGCAGCTACCAATCCAATATTGAGCAGTTCTTC.

The chain uses TRBV20-1 and TRBJ2-3; 8 positions agree with TRBD2. Germline CDR1 reads DFQATT; CDR2 reads SNEGSKA (reference sequence). With 7 bases clipped from V and 4 bases from J, the junction kept 10 bases outside the gene matches. This CDR3 is built from 14 residues. This CDR3 reads CSVWGLGGPDTQYF. The DNA for the CDR3 is TGCAGTGTATGGGGACTAGGGGGTCCAGATACGCAGTATTTT.

V usage is TRBV7-2 and J usage is TRBJ2-4; D remains unclear. Between the trimmed V and J ends, which lost 5 bases and 8 bases, there was a span of 16 bases. Germline V gene sequence: CDR1 SGHTA, CDR2 FQGNSA. The CDR3 loop spans 14 amino acids. CDR3 loop: CASSKNPGGDIQYF. The CDR3 bases are TGTGCCAGCAGCAAAAACCCCGGCGGAGACATTCAGTACTTC.

This clonotype was observed a few times. The CDR3 nucleotides read TGTGCCTGGAGTTTGGAGACCCAGTACTTC. It specifies CAWSLETQYF. The V gene is TRBV30, the J gene TRBJ2-5; no definite D call. Trimming cost V 2 bases and J 5 bases, with 3 bases left between them. The CDR3 is 10 amino acids. Germline-derived CDR1 and CDR2 are GTSNPN and SVGIG (reference sequence).

The chain recombines TRBV10-3 with TRBJ2-7; tentative D call: TRBD2 (6 bases). This CDR3 has 14 residues. Germline V CDR1 and CDR2: ENHRY, SYGVKD. V was shortened by 4 bases and J by 4 bases, with 14 bases between the two germline ends. CDR3 loop: CAISVGSLGYEQYF. For the CDR3, the DNA is TGTGCCATCAGTGTCGGGAGTCTCGGTTACGAGCAGTACTTC.

The J gene is TRBJ2-7, the V gene TRBV5-1; D unresolved. Trimming pared 2 bases from V and 0 bases from J, leaving 9 bases between. This CDR3 region has 14 residues. Germline values: CDR1 SGHRS, CDR2 YFSETQ. In DNA, the CDR3 is TGCGCCAGCAGCTTAACCTTACTCTCCTACGAGCAGTACTTC. This encodes CASSLTLLSYEQYF.